The 23 T cell receptor beta chains listed next were all sequenced from one sample in a study of OX40 agonist ivuxolimab in advanced cancers. The table came from immunoSEQ multiplex PCR; TCRdb's copy has only in-frame clones and leaves some out. This table has tens of thousands of clones, roughly 88% appearing once. The starting material was CD4+ or CD8+ T cells sorted from blood, obtained in a trial of the OX40 agonist ivuxolimab. These receptors all stem from an adult with an advanced solid tumor such as melanoma, head and neck, liver or kidney cancer.

The chain uses TRBV2 and TRBJ2-5; D unresolved. The J call is uncertain, as TRBJ2-7 better fits the DNA end. The V gene's germline CDR1 is SNHLY and CDR2 FYNNEI. There are 13 residues in the CDR3. CDR3 sequence (DNA): TGTGCCAGCAGTGAAAGGCGGAGCTACGAGCAGTACTTC. Its translation is CASSERRSYEQYF.

This clone occurred once. V is TRBV7-9 and J is TRBJ1-5; maybe TRBD1 (5 bases). The germline gives CDR1 SEHNR, CDR2 FQNEAQ (reference sequence). The CDR3 loop spans 17 amino acids. Trimming pared 1 base from V and 5 bases from J, leaving 18 bases between. CDR3 sequence reads: CASSLVQGGPEDQPQHF. Here the CDR3 DNA reads TGTGCCAGCAGCTTAGTTCAGGGAGGCCCCGAGGATCAGCCCCAGCATTTT.

V gene TRBV4-1 combines with J gene TRBJ2-2; 10 nucleotides align to TRBD1. Germline CDR1 is MGHRA and CDR2 is YSYEKL. With V trimmed by 4 bases and J by 6 bases, 8 bases remained unmatched. The CDR3 sequence is 16 residues long. The CDR3 is CASSPLGQGPSGELFF. In DNA, the CDR3 is TGCGCCAGCAGCCCCCTGGGACAGGGGCCCTCCGGGGAGCTGTTTTTT.

The V call is TRBV5-1, the J call TRBJ2-7; 8 bases align to TRBD1. V trimming: 2 bases; J trimming: 2 bases; junction bases outside the gene matches: 3. The CDR3 has 14 amino acids. Germline CDR1 and CDR2: SGHRS and YFSETQ. CDR3 in DNA: TGCGCCAGCAGCTTTGAGGACAGGGCCTACGAGCAGTACTTC. Translating it yields CASSFEDRAYEQYF.

The chain couples TRBV4-3 to TRBJ2-7; 8 bases line up with TRBD2. Per germline, CDR1 LGHNA and CDR2 YSLEER. J was trimmed by 0 bases and V by 0 bases; bases with no gene match: 7. This CDR3 contains 17 residues. The CDR3 DNA sequence: TGCGCCAGCAGCCAAGAGCCAATAGCGGGAACCTCCTACGAGCAGTACTTC. Protein sequence: CASSQEPIAGTSYEQYF.

This clone was seen a handful of times. The chain recombines TRBV11-3 with TRBJ2-7, with 9 positions matching TRBD1. This CDR3 comprises 13 residues. J lost 4 bases, V lost 5 bases, and 3 bases had no gene match. The germline V gene has CDR1 SGHNT and CDR2 YENEEA. CDR3 amino acids: CASSPGQGYEQYF. CDR3 bases: TGTGCCAGCAGCCCGGGACAGGGATACGAGCAGTACTTC. The variable domain in full, with the rest retrieved from reference TRBV11-3 and TRBJ2-7, is EAGVVQSPRYKIIEKKQPVAFWCNPISGHNTLYWYLQNLGQGPELLIRYENEEAVDDSQLPKDRFSAERLKGVDSTLKIQPAELGDSAVYLCASSPGQGYEQYFGPGTRLTVT.

The J gene is TRBJ1-4, the V gene TRBV2, with D perhaps matching TRBD1 (6 bases). CDR3 length: 15 residues. Germline V gene sequence: CDR1 SNHLY, CDR2 FYNNEI. V lost 6 bases to trimming and J lost 8 bases, with 19 bases between them. CDR3 nucleotides: TGTGCCAGCAGCAACTTGAGGGGGGGCCGGGAAAAACTGTTTTTT. Encoded protein: CASSNLRGGREKLFF.

The chain employs TRBV7-9 and TRBJ2-7, with D perhaps assigned TRBD1 or TRBD2 (5 bases each). The CDR3 extends over 15 amino acids. CDR1 and CDR2 (germline): SEHNR, FQNEAQ (reference sequence). The V and J ends lost 4 bases and 2 bases respectively, with 15 bases between them. The CDR3 DNA sequence: TGTGCCAGCAGCTCTTTGGGGGTAGCAGCCTACGAGCAGTACTTC. Translating it yields CASSSLGVAAYEQYF.

The chain joins TRBV19 to TRBJ2-1; TRBD2 matches 8 bases. The CDR3 loop spans 15 amino acids. Trimming took 5 bases from V and 4 from J; bases not matched to a gene: 7. Germline CDR1 LNHDA, CDR2 SQIVND (reference sequence). CDR3 sequence (DNA): TGTGCCAGTAGTGTCGGGAGGGCCCTGTACAATGAGCAGTTCTTC. Translated: CASSVGRALYNEQFF.

V and J are TRBV27 and TRBJ1-1; D not resolved. Germline loops: CDR1 MNHEY, CDR2 SMNVEV (reference sequence). There are 15 residues in the CDR3. With 5 bases removed from V and 1 base from J, the gap between germline ends came to 14 bases. Here the CDR3 DNA reads TGTGCCAGCAGTAAATCGCGGACGGGGAACACTGAAGCTTTCTTT. Translation gives CASSKSRTGNTEAFF.

The chain has TRBV13 and TRBJ2-2, with no clear D. Germline V gene sequence: CDR1 PRHDT, CDR2 FYEKMQ (reference sequence). The V end lost 7 bases, the J end lost 6 bases, and 12 bases lay between the germline ends. CDR3 length: 13 amino acids. The CDR3 is CASTQWGAGELFF. CDR3 DNA sequence: TGTGCCAGCACCCAGTGGGGTGCCGGGGAGCTGTTTTTT.

V and J are TRBV10-3 and TRBJ2-1; 9 bases line up with TRBD2. Germline lookup yields CDR1 ENHRY and CDR2 SYGVKD. The V gene end was trimmed by 0 bases and the J gene end by 5 bases; junction bases not matched to a gene: 5. CDR3 size: 16 residues. The CDR3 here is CAISESSGRRHNEQFF. Here the CDR3 DNA reads TGTGCCATCAGTGAGTCAAGCGGGAGGCGTCACAATGAGCAGTTCTTC.

By sample fraction, this clone is medium-sized (0.01 to 0.1%). A read error may account for a junction end that differs from germline. The chain links TRBV5-3 to TRBJ2-5, with a possible D match to TRBD2 (5 bases). TRBV5-3 is assigned to the ORF class and has an uncertain function. The CDR3 is 14 residues long. CDR3 protein: CASSFGEGPETQYF. CDR3 sequence (DNA): TGTGCCAGCAGCTTTGGTGAGGGCCCGGAGACCCAGTACTTC.

This chain connects TRBV7-2 to TRBJ2-7; maybe TRBD1 (6 bases). The CDR3 loop spans 13 amino acids. Germline V CDR1 and CDR2: SGHTA, FQGNSA. The germline V and J ends were trimmed by 4 bases and 2 bases, with 9 bases remaining between them. The CDR3 coding sequence is TGTGCCAGCAGCTCGTGGACAGCCTACGAGCAGTACTTC. Translation: CASSSWTAYEQYF.

The rearrangement links TRBV7-6 to TRBJ1-3; D is uncertain. V lost 1 base to trimming and J lost 2 bases, with 9 bases between them. Germline V gives CDR1 SGHVS, CDR2 FNYEAQ. This CDR3 has 15 residues. For the CDR3, the DNA is TGTGCCAGCAGCTTAGGCCCGGCCCCTGGAAACACCATATATTTT. It yields the protein CASSLGPAPGNTIYF.

The chain carries TRBV4-3 and TRBJ2-2; the match to TRBD2 covers 10 bases. The germline V gene has CDR1 LGHNA and CDR2 YSLEER. There are 16 residues in the CDR3. V trimming: 1 base; J trimming: 4 bases; junction bases outside the gene matches: 3. The CDR3 protein is CASSQGRLAGTGELFF. CDR3 coding DNA: TGCGCCAGCAGCCAAGGCCGACTAGCGGGCACCGGGGAGCTGTTTTTT.

The chain employs TRBV5-6 and TRBJ1-4; possibly TRBD1 for D (5 bases). The germline CDR1 and CDR2 sequences are SGHDT and YYEEEE. The V end was cut by 1 base, the J end by 0 bases, with 10 bases between. CDR3 length: 16 amino acids. CDR3: CASSLRGRATNEKLFF. CDR3 coding DNA: TGTGCCAGCAGCTTGAGGGGACGGGCAACTAATGAAAAACTGTTTTTT.

The chain uses TRBV7-6 and TRBJ2-1; D possibly corresponds to TRBD2 (6 bases). V was cut by 1 base and J by 9 bases, with 16 bases left in between. CDR3 length: 15 residues. CDR1 is SGHVS, CDR2 FNYEAQ, per germline. The CDR3 region has the DNA TGTGCCAGCAGCTTAGGATGGGGGGAGTTTTTTGAGCAGTTCTTC. Amino acids: CASSLGWGEFFEQFF. The full variable domain, completed using reference TRBV7-6 and TRBJ2-1, is GAGVSQSPRYKVTKRGQDVALRCDPISGHVSLYWYRQALGQGPEFLTYFNYEAQQDKSGLPNDRFSAERPEGSISTLTIQRTEQRDSAMYRCASSLGWGEFFEQFFGPGTRLTVL.

The V call is TRBV5-5, the J call TRBJ2-3; 14 bases line up with TRBD2. The length of the CDR3 is 18 residues. Germline CDR1 reads SGHKS; CDR2 reads YYEKEE (reference sequence). Trimming at V came to 2 bases and at J to 3 bases, leaving 8 bases not matched to a gene. The CDR3 is CASSLGTSGSFLTDTQYF. CDR3 bases: TGTGCCAGCAGCTTAGGGACTAGCGGGAGTTTTCTAACAGATACGCAGTATTTT.

The gene calls are TRBV4-1 and TRBJ1-3; D remains ambiguous. V lost 1 base and J lost 0, with 13 bases in between. The CDR3 is 17 amino acids. Germline CDR1 MGHRA, CDR2 YSYEKL. The CDR3 DNA follows: TGCGCCAGCAGCCAAGGAGGACTACCGAGCTCTGGAAACACCATATATTTT. This codes for CASSQGGLPSSGNTIYF.

This clone was recorded only once. The genes are TRBV6-6 and TRBJ2-3, with 7 positions matching TRBD1. Germline loops: CDR1 MNHNY, CDR2 SVGAGI (reference sequence). This CDR3 has 16 residues. V lost 5 bases, J lost 0 bases, and 8 bases stayed unmatched. CDR3 sequence (DNA): TGTGCCAGCAGTACCGAGGACAGGCTTAGCACAGATACGCAGTATTTT. This translates into CASSTEDRLSTDTQYF.

The chain links TRBV7-9 to TRBJ1-1, with unresolved D. This CDR3 contains 14 residues. The germline gives CDR1 SEHNR, CDR2 FQNEAQ (reference sequence). V dropped 5 bases and J dropped 4 bases, with 14 bases sitting between them. The CDR3: CASSPSLGRTEAFF. CDR3 in DNA: TGTGCCAGCAGCCCTAGCTTAGGTCGCACTGAAGCTTTCTTT.

This chain links TRBV7-2 with TRBJ2-7; perhaps D is TRBD1 or TRBD2 (6 bases each). CDR3 length: 14 residues. Germline CDR1 reads SGHTA; CDR2 reads FQGNSA. The V and J ends lost 2 bases and 4 bases respectively, with 12 bases between them. The CDR3 nucleotides are TGTGCCAGCAGCTTATTGGCGGGACAATACGAGCAGTACTTC. Translated: CASSLLAGQYEQYF. Full variable domain (remainder filled in from reference TRBV7-2 and TRBJ2-7): GAGVSQSPSNKVTEKGKDVELRCDPISGHTALYWYRQSLGQGLEFLIYFQGNSAPDKSGLPSDRFSAERTGGSVSTLTIQRTQQEDSAVYLCASSLLAGQYEQYFGPGTRLTVT.